This T cell receptor (beta chain) was identified in a study of T-cell reconstitution after alpha-beta-depleted transplantation in children. The CDR3 is made up of 15 amino acids. Trimming removed 4 bases at V and 0 bases at J, with 9 bases between. The germline V gene has CDR1 LGHNA and CDR2 YSLEER. Unique molecular identifiers tagged the TCRbeta library. In TCRdb, the PCR reads were re-called with MiXCR into one record per CDR3 protein. The sample records almost 400,000 distinct CDR3 sequences, approximately 20% being singletons. The specimen was PBMCs from the stem cell graft donor, collected from the stem cell graft. The clonotype was recovered from a human donor who donated a stem cell graft to a child with acute myeloid leukemia. The chain is built from TRBV4-3 and TRBJ2-2; D may match TRBD1 or TRBD2 (5 bases each). The CDR3 sequence: CASSRRGTNTGELFF. The CDR3 DNA follows: TGCGCCAGCAGCCGACGGGGCACGAACACCGGGGAGCTGTTTTTT.